Given below is one T cell receptor beta chain in context. The antigen is not known. This entry belongs to a study of T-cell memory formation after mild COVID-19. In the study overall: TCR clusters were mostly donor specific.

5'RACE, which relied on constant-segment primers, yielded TCR alpha and TCR beta cDNA libraries carrying sample barcodes and UMIs. TCRdb recomputed calls from the 5' RACE reads with MiXCR, one row per CDR3 protein. The sample lists roughly 110,000 distinct CDR3 sequences; 13% to 15% were seen once. Broader study findings: Most CD4+ clones that shrank were in CM and EM, while CD8+ ones turned up in EMRA.

This sequence was found in a man in his late teens or twenties who had mild COVID-19 (a few samples of this study predate the infection). Cell type and time point are not known. Sequencing was carried out using PBMCs or a T cell subset sorted from them (not recorded which).

This chain's CDR3 is CASSEPGFYEQYF. The CDR3 DNA reads TGCGCCAGCAGTGAGCCGGGGTTCTACGAGCAGTACTTC. The chain combines TRBV10-2 with TRBJ2-7; maybe TRBD2 (5 bases). Trimming took 2 bases from V and 3 from J, leaving 8 bases between them. CDR1 and CDR2 from the germline V gene are WSHSY and SAAADI. The CDR3 sequence is 13 residues long.